The next 29 T cell receptor beta chains were all read from a single sample in a study of T cells after posttransplantation cyclophosphamide. Busulfan-fludarabine conditioning, marrow transplant, and cyclophosphamide on days +3 and +4 were administered. Using immunoSEQ multiplex PCR, the repertoire was profiled, and TCRdb retains in-frame clones only, with some absent. The sample shows roughly 20,000 clones, roughly 70% of them seen only once. Here the sequenced sample was PBMCs, taken after an allogeneic stem cell transplant with post-transplant cyclophosphamide. These receptors all stem from a male patient in his 30s who received an allogeneic stem cell transplant from a related donor, was CMV-positive, and had acute GVHD only. Some of these T cells may belong to the graft donor.

V usage is TRBV19 and J usage is TRBJ2-2, with 8 bases aligning to TRBD1. V shed 4 bases and J 9 bases; nucleotides not matched to a gene: 10. In germline, CDR1 is LNHDA, CDR2 SQIVND (reference sequence). The CDR3 is 15 amino acids. The CDR3 protein is CASSNTHRGSRELFF. CDR3 DNA: TGTGCCAGTAGTAACACCCACAGGGGGTCCCGGGAGCTGTTTTTT.

The chain uses TRBV30 and TRBJ2-2; the D is unclear. The V end was cut by 3 bases, the J end by 1 base, with 3 bases between. The germline V gene encodes CDR1 GTSNPN and CDR2 SVGIG (reference sequence). The CDR3 spans 12 residues. CDR3 loop: CAWRLNTGELFF. Written as DNA, the CDR3 is TGTGCCTGGAGACTGAACACCGGGGAGCTGTTTTTT.

The V gene is TRBV5-1, the J gene TRBJ1-6; D possibly corresponds to TRBD1 (6 bases). V shed 4 bases and J shed 4 bases, with 9 bases lying between them. Per germline, CDR1 SGHRS and CDR2 YFSETQ. CDR3 length: 14 amino acids. CDR3 nucleotide sequence: TGCGCCAGCAGCCTACAGGGTTATAATTCACCCCTCCACTTT. Translated: CASSLQGYNSPLHF.

The CDR3 loop is CASSEVGGSSYNSPLHF. CDR3 sequence (DNA): TGTGCCAGCAGTGAAGTAGGCGGAAGCTCCTATAATTCACCCCTCCACTTT. V gene TRBV6-1 combines with J gene TRBJ1-6; D is undetermined. Germline CDR1 and CDR2: MNHNS and SASEGT. This CDR3 is 17 amino acids long. Trimming pared 1 base from V and 0 bases from J, leaving 10 bases between.

This clone turned up a few times. This chain links TRBV7-2 with TRBJ1-5; the match to TRBD1 covers 7 bases. Trimming at V came to 5 bases and at J to 2 bases, leaving 3 bases not matched to a gene. Germline V gene sequence: CDR1 SGHTA, CDR2 FQGNSA. This CDR3 spans 14 amino acids. The CDR3 sequence: CASSTGTGNQPQHF. Here the CDR3 DNA reads TGTGCCAGCAGCACCGGGACAGGCAATCAGCCCCAGCATTTT.

V and J are TRBV29-1 and TRBJ2-3, with 8 bases fitting TRBD1. This CDR3 is 16 amino acids long. V gave up 0 bases and J gave up 3 bases; unmatched junction bases: 8. CDR1 is SQVTM and CDR2 is ANQGSEA in the germline V gene. The CDR3 protein is CSVEDLGTGETDTQYF. In nucleotides, the CDR3 is TGCAGCGTTGAAGATTTGGGGACAGGTGAAACAGATACGCAGTATTTT.

The chain joins TRBV10-3 to TRBJ2-7; 10 bases are shared with TRBD1. V lost 10 bases to trimming and J lost 3 bases; unmatched junction nucleotides: 6. The CDR3 length is 13 residues. Looked up from germline, CDR1 is ENHRY and CDR2 is SYGVKD. CDR3 DNA sequence: TGTGCCACCCTCCGGACAGGGGGCTACGAGCAGTACTTC. It is translated as CATLRTGGYEQYF.

This chain uses TRBV7-6 with TRBJ2-7; a possible D gene is TRBD1 (5 bases). Germline V lookup: CDR1 SGHVS, CDR2 FNYEAQ. This CDR3 spans 15 amino acids. Deletions cut 1 base from V and 3 bases from J, with 13 bases between. The CDR3 region is CASSLGPGPDYEQYF. The CDR3 bases are TGTGCCAGCAGCTTAGGTCCAGGGCCGGACTACGAGCAGTACTTC.

The chain joins TRBV4-3 to TRBJ2-7; unclear D gene. The CDR3 has 14 amino acids. Trimming left V 0 bases short and J 1 base short, with 7 bases between. Germline V gives CDR1 LGHNA, CDR2 YSLEER. This chain's CDR3 is CASSQDRYSYEQYF. Here the CDR3 DNA reads TGCGCCAGCAGCCAAGACAGGTATTCCTACGAGCAGTACTTC.

A remark on this clone: The sample carries other DNA sequences with the same CDR3. This chain connects TRBV5-1 to TRBJ2-7; D unresolved. Trimming removed 0 bases at V and 2 bases at J, with 6 bases between. Germline CDR1 reads SGHRS; CDR2 reads YFSETQ. The length of the CDR3 is 13 residues. CDR3 DNA sequence: TGCGCCAGCAGCTTGGAACTTACCTACGAGCAGTACTTC. It yields the protein CASSLELTYEQYF.

The sample holds a few counts of this clone. The chain combines TRBV5-4 with TRBJ1-2; 8 positions agree with TRBD1. The germline gives CDR1 SGHNT, CDR2 YYREEE (reference sequence). Losses at the gene ends were 3 bases for V and 4 bases for J; bases not matched to a gene: 2. The CDR3 runs 13 residues. As DNA, the CDR3 is TGTGCCAGCAGCTCGACAGGGGTCTATGGCTACACCTTC. It translates to CASSSTGVYGYTF. Full variable domain (remainder filled in from reference TRBV5-4 and TRBJ1-2): ETGVTQSPTHLIKTRGQQVTLRCSSQSGHNTVSWYQQALGQGPQFIFQYYREEENGRGNFPPRFSGLQFPNYSSELNVNALELDDSALYLCASSSTGVYGYTFGSGTRLTVV.

This clone has just a few counts. This sequence joins TRBV10-3 and TRBJ1-2; 9 bases map to TRBD1. Germline-derived CDR1 and CDR2 are ENHRY and SYGVKD. The CDR3 totals 17 residues. V was pared by 3 bases and J by 4 bases, with 12 bases of the junction left unmatched. The CDR3 DNA is TGTGCCATCAGTGATCCGGGACAGGGCCTTCGATTCTATGGCTACACCTTC. This encodes CAISDPGQGLRFYGYTF.

The chain carries TRBV7-9 and TRBJ2-2, with 14 bases lining up with TRBD2. The V and J ends lost 6 bases and 0 bases, in that order; junction bases with no gene match: 6. The CDR3 length is 18 residues. Germline CDR1 SEHNR, CDR2 FQNEAQ (reference sequence). The CDR3 sequence is CASRKGLAGASNTGELFF. CDR3 DNA sequence: TGTGCCAGCAGGAAGGGACTAGCGGGGGCCTCGAACACCGGGGAGCTGTTTTTT.

This clone was counted a single time. J is TRBJ2-7 and V is TRBV6-5; D ambiguous. V was shortened by 7 bases and J by 2 bases, with 15 bases between the two germline ends. The CDR3 is made up of 14 amino acids. Germline CDR1 is MNHEY and CDR2 is SVGAGI. CDR3 bases: TGTGCCAGCACCGACCCAGGTCGTCCCTACGAGCAGTACTTC. This sequence encodes CASTDPGRPYEQYF.

The table lists this clone with a few counts. The V call is TRBV7-6, the J call TRBJ1-1, with a possible D match to TRBD1 (5 bases). V lost 2 bases to trimming and J lost 4 bases, with 11 bases between them. From germline, CDR1 is SGHVS and CDR2 FNYEAQ. The CDR3 is made up of 14 amino acids. DNA for the CDR3: TGTGCCAGCAGCTTAAAACAGGAAACCACTGAAGCTTTCTTT. The encoded protein is CASSLKQETTEAFF.

The chain recombines TRBV4-1 with TRBJ2-1; D may be TRBD1 (6 bases). The germline V and J ends were trimmed by 3 bases and 0 bases, with 15 bases remaining between them. Germline CDR1 reads MGHRA; CDR2 reads YSYEKL. The length of the CDR3 is 17 residues. The CDR3 DNA follows: TGCGCCAGCAGCCATAATGGACAGCCGAGCTCCTACAATGAGCAGTTCTTC. Translating it yields CASSHNGQPSSYNEQFF.

The chain links TRBV5-1 to TRBJ2-1; TRBD2 aligns across 12 bases. With 7 bases clipped from V and 7 bases from J, the junction kept 6 bases outside the gene matches. This CDR3 is built from 14 residues. Germline V gene sequence: CDR1 SGHRS, CDR2 YFSETQ. The CDR3 region is CASAASGGGNEQFF. CDR3 DNA: TGCGCCAGCGCGGCTAGCGGGGGGGGGAATGAGCAGTTCTTC. Drawing the rest from reference TRBV5-1 and TRBJ2-1, the complete variable domain is KAGVTQTPRYLIKTRGQQVTLSCSPISGHRSVSWYQQTPGQGLQFLFEYFSETQRNKGNFPGRFSGRQFSNSRSEMNVSTLELGDSALYLCASAASGGGNEQFFGPGTRLTVL.

A few counts support this clone. The chain recombines TRBV7-8 with TRBJ1-2; TRBD1 matches 8 bases. The CDR3 is 15 amino acids. CDR1 is SGHVS, CDR2 FQNEAQ, per germline. Trimming at V came to 2 bases and at J to 8 bases, leaving 10 bases not matched to a gene. The CDR3 sequence is CASSLRRRTGSGYTF. CDR3 nucleotides: TGTGCCAGCAGCTTAAGGCGTAGGACAGGGTCCGGCTACACCTTC. The full variable domain, with the rest looked up from reference TRBV7-8 and TRBJ1-2, is GAGVSQSPRYKVAKRGQDVALRCDPISGHVSLFWYQQALGQGPEFLTYFQNEAQLDKSGLPSDRFFAERPEGSVSTLKIQRTQQEDSAVYLCASSLRRRTGSGYTFGSGTRLTVV.

The chain employs TRBV11-2 and TRBJ2-1; 12 nucleotides match TRBD2. The CDR3 loop spans 15 amino acids. CDR1 SGHAT and CDR2 FQNNGV come from the germline V gene. The V segment lost 7 bases and the J segment 4 bases; nucleotides outside the gene matches: 5. The CDR3 DNA sequence: TGTGCCAGCAAGGTGACTAGCGGGGGATACAATGAGCAGTTCTTC. Protein product: CASKVTSGGYNEQFF.

V is TRBV6-6 and J is TRBJ2-3; TRBD1 is a possible D gene (5 bases). The CDR3 is 13 residues long. Looked up from germline, CDR1 is MNHNY and CDR2 is SVGAGI (reference sequence). Trimming stripped 6 bases from V and 10 bases from J, with 17 bases between. For the CDR3, the DNA is TGTGCCAGCAGCGAAACCCCCAGGGTGGCGCAGTATTTT. The encoded protein is CASSETPRVAQYF.

The gene calls are TRBV9 and TRBJ1-5; 7 nucleotides line up with TRBD1. The length of the CDR3 is 15 residues. Germline CDR1 reads SGDLS; CDR2 reads YYNGEE. V lost 0 bases and J lost 6; bases outside the gene matches: 6. CDR3: CASSVEGGWGQPQHF. Written as DNA, the CDR3 is TGTGCCAGCAGCGTAGAAGGGGGCTGGGGTCAGCCCCAGCATTTT.

V usage is TRBV28 and J usage is TRBJ2-7; 7 bases fit TRBD1. Germline trimming cut 5 bases from V and 1 base from J; bases unmatched to any gene: 5. This CDR3 spans 14 amino acids. Germline CDR1 and CDR2: MDHEN and SYDVKM. CDR3 in amino acids: CASSQDRVSYEQYF. In nucleotides, the CDR3 is TGTGCCAGCAGTCAAGACAGGGTTTCCTACGAGCAGTACTTC.

The chain carries TRBV28 and TRBJ2-7; 7 bases align to TRBD2. The CDR3 totals 15 residues. With V trimmed by 8 bases and J by 2 bases, 12 bases remained unmatched. Germline loops: CDR1 MDHEN, CDR2 SYDVKM. Here the CDR3 reads CASRLGGGVTYEQYF. CDR3 DNA sequence: TGTGCCAGCCGGCTGGGGGGAGGGGTCACCTACGAGCAGTACTTC.

By sample share, this clone is medium-sized (0.01 to 0.1%). This chain connects TRBV27 to TRBJ2-7, with a weak D call TRBD1 (5 bases). CDR3 size: 14 residues. CDR1 and CDR2 (germline): MNHEY, SMNVEV (reference sequence). Trimming removed 4 bases at V and 2 bases at J, with 12 bases between. CDR3 sequence reads: CASSSQQGPYEQYF. The CDR3 region has the DNA TGTGCCAGCAGTTCCCAGCAGGGCCCCTACGAGCAGTACTTC.

This sequence joins TRBV29-1 and TRBJ2-5; TRBD1 matches 7 bases. CDR1 is SQVTM and CDR2 is ANQGSEA in the germline V gene. The CDR3 is made up of 14 amino acids. V dropped 0 bases and J dropped 4; count of bases not matched to a gene: 5. The CDR3 region is CSVEDWAGGETQYF. The CDR3 DNA reads TGCAGCGTTGAAGATTGGGCAGGGGGAGAGACCCAGTACTTC. The variable domain in full, with the rest retrieved from reference TRBV29-1 and TRBJ2-5, is SAVISQKPSRDICQRGTSLTIQCQVDSQVTMMFWYRQQPGQSLTLIATANQGSEATYESGFVIDKFPISRPNLTFSTLTVSNMSPEDSSIYLCSVEDWAGGETQYFGPGTRLLVL.

The chain has TRBV5-5 and TRBJ2-2, with 8 bases aligning to TRBD2. Per the germline V gene, CDR1 is SGHKS and CDR2 is YYEKEE (reference sequence). CDR3 size: 16 residues. The V gene end was trimmed by 5 bases and the J gene end by 3 bases; junction bases not matched to a gene: 9. The CDR3 DNA is TGTGCCAGCAGTCATCGGGGGGGCGGCGACACCGGGGAGCTGTTTTTT. This encodes CASSHRGGGDTGELFF.

This clone has only a few counts. This chain links TRBV4-1 with TRBJ1-1; TRBD1 might be the D (5 bases). This CDR3 comprises 13 residues. With 6 bases removed from V and 1 base from J, the gap between germline ends came to 9 bases. Germline V lookup: CDR1 MGHRA, CDR2 YSYEKL. Here the CDR3 reads CASRRQPNTEAFF. The CDR3 DNA sequence: TGCGCCAGCAGGAGACAGCCGAACACTGAAGCTTTCTTT.

V is TRBV29-1 and J is TRBJ1-1; D remains unclear. Germline loops: CDR1 SQVTM, CDR2 ANQGSEA. V shed 7 bases and J shed 1 base, with 13 bases lying between them. The CDR3 length is 13 residues. The CDR3 loop is CSADGVGNTEAFF. In DNA form, the CDR3 reads TGCAGCGCTGACGGGGTGGGGAACACTGAAGCTTTCTTT.

The chain links TRBV7-2 to TRBJ1-1, with D perhaps TRBD1 (5 bases). The CDR3 runs to 14 residues. Between the trimmed V and J ends, which lost 4 bases and 4 bases, there was a span of 13 bases. Germline values: CDR1 SGHTA, CDR2 FQGNSA. CDR3 in DNA: TGTGCCAGCAGCTCTACAGGATATAGCACTGAAGCTTTCTTT. It translates to CASSSTGYSTEAFF.